One T cell receptor beta chain is described in this entry. Its antigen is unidentified. The data belong to a study of shared clonotypes between healthy human individuals. This CDR3 spans 16 amino acids. After removal of 4 bases from V and 5 bases from J, the junction contained 12 bases not matched to a gene. The germline CDR1 and CDR2 sequences are SGHRS and YFSETQ. Findings of the study overall: How much donors shared clonotypes was expected to be affected by sequencing depth.

Data came from immunoSEQ multiplex PCR; TCRdb stores just in-frame clones and leaves some out. Here the sample spans approximately 980,000 clones, 60% to 85% being singletons. This receptor was taken from a man in his late teens or twenties in good health. V and J are TRBV5-1 and TRBJ2-1; 7 bases align to TRBD1. The material sequenced was memory CD4+ T cells sorted from blood. Subset indicated: CD45RA-negative fraction. This chain's CDR3 is CASSLQGITSDNEQFF. CDR3 DNA: TGCGCCAGCAGCCTACAGGGGATAACTTCCGACAATGAGCAGTTCTTC. Full variable domain (missing parts from reference TRBV5-1 and TRBJ2-1): KAGVTQTPRYLIKTRGQQVTLSCSPISGHRSVSWYQQTPGQGLQFLFEYFSETQRNKGNFPGRFSGRQFSNSRSEMNVSTLELGDSALYLCASSLQGITSDNEQFFGPGTRLTVL.